This T cell receptor beta chain came from a study of T cell changes during pregnancy in multiple sclerosis. Libraries were prepared by immunoSEQ multiplex PCR; TCRdb keeps only in-frame clonotypes and omits some of them. The repertoire holds more than 45,000 clones, with around 93% as singletons. The source material was CD4+ T cells from peripheral blood mononuclear cells, sampled after pregnancy. The TCR originated in a female donor with multiple sclerosis, enrolled in a pregnancy study.

CDR3 residues: CASETSGGASEQFF. CDR3 coding DNA: TGTGCCAGCGAAACAAGCGGGGGGGCCAGTGAGCAGTTCTTC. This chain links TRBV7-2 with TRBJ2-1; 10 bases match TRBD2. The junction had 10 bases not matched to a gene; V was cut back by 8 bases and J by 9 bases. Germline CDR1 and CDR2: SGHTA and FQGNSA. CDR3 length: 14 amino acids.